This TCR beta chain came from a study of blood T cell repertoires in COVID-19. Study in general: Samples taken during acute and convalescent COVID-19 were collected in the United States, Italy and Spain. In each case, the material was cDNA or gDNA derived from T cells, B-cell-depleted T cells, or PBMCs.

Unmatched junction bases numbered 8, after V lost 10 bases and J lost 2 bases. CDR3 size: 15 residues. Germline CDR1 LNHDA, CDR2 SQIVND (reference sequence). Under the authors' procedure: Using reference gene primer amplification, nucleated cell counts were estimated. Sequenced by immunoSEQ multiplex PCR; TCRdb stores in-frame clones only, minus some. The V and J calls and clone size come from that table; D and trimming were worked out from the DNA. The sample carries more than 80,000 clones, about four fifths recorded once. This TCR came from a woman older than 75 with active or convalescent COVID-19. The chain employs TRBV19 and TRBJ2-2; 9 bases map to TRBD1. Material for sequencing was peripheral blood. CDR3 amino acids: CATKTGGSNTGELFF. CDR3 nucleotide sequence: TGTGCCACCAAAACAGGGGGCAGTAACACCGGGGAGCTGTTTTTT. The whole variable domain, filled in from reference TRBV19 and TRBJ2-2, reads DGGITQSPKYLFRKEGQNVTLSCEQNLNHDAMYWYRQDPGQGLRLIYYSQIVNDFQKGDIAEGYSVSREKKESFPLTVTSAQKNPTAFYLCATKTGGSNTGELFFGEGSRLTVL.